This TCR beta chain originates from a study of OX40 agonist ivuxolimab in advanced cancers. Study-wide background: Patients undergoing dose escalation presented with hepatocellular carcinoma, melanoma, renal cell or head and neck cancer. The study, taken as a whole, reports: Low clonal expansion, among the lowest seen, marked partial responders at 0.1-3.0 mg/kg. Among expanded peripheral T cells, antigen specificity went undetermined. Relative to CD4+, CD8+ T cells held more expanded clones on average.

The CDR3 is 14 amino acids. Trimming took 5 bases from V and 4 from J; bases not matched to a gene: 4. Germline V lookup: CDR1 LNHDA, CDR2 SQIVND (reference sequence). Notes on this clone: Its antigen is unknown.

Profiled with immunoSEQ multiplex PCR; TCRdb holds only in-frame clones, not every one. The table shows about 68,000 clones, with approximately 90% occurring only once. The TCR sequence derives from an adult with an advanced solid tumor such as melanoma, head and neck, liver or kidney cancer. This chain connects TRBV19 to TRBJ2-1; 8 bases align to TRBD1. The source was CD4+ or CD8+ T cells sorted from blood, collected in a trial of the OX40 agonist ivuxolimab. CDR3 sequence reads: CASSPTGVYNEQFF. CDR3 in DNA: TGTGCCAGTAGTCCGACAGGGGTGTACAATGAGCAGTTCTTC. Based on the CDR3 plus reference TRBV19 and TRBJ2-1, the full variable domain is DGGITQSPKYLFRKEGQNVTLSCEQNLNHDAMYWYRQDPGQGLRLIYYSQIVNDFQKGDIAEGYSVSREKKESFPLTVTSAQKNPTAFYLCASSPTGVYNEQFFGPGTRLTVL.